Presented here are 14 T cell receptor beta chains from one specimen sequenced in a study of shared clonotypes between healthy human individuals. The assay was immunoSEQ multiplex PCR, and TCRdb's table has in-frame clones only and misses some. The sample lists 2 million to 3 million clones; 93% were seen once. The sequenced sample consisted of naive CD4+ T cells from PBMCs. The subset is: CD45RA+ positively selected. These TCRs come from a man aged 18 to 29 in good health. Some clones in this sample may be carry-over from other donors' samples.

The V and J genes are TRBV25-1 and TRBJ2-2, with 8 bases identical to TRBD2. This CDR3 region has 17 residues. CDR1 and CDR2 from the germline V gene are MGHDK and SYGVNS. The trim removed 4 bases at V and 5 bases at J, leaving 12 bases unmatched. CDR3: CASSVAPGGGGTGELFF. The CDR3 DNA reads as TGTGCCAGCAGTGTCGCCCCGGGGGGGGGAGGTACCGGGGAGCTGTTTTTT.

The genes are TRBV9 and TRBJ1-3; maybe TRBD1 (5 bases). V lost 5 bases and J lost 0, with 12 bases in between. The CDR3 totals 15 residues. Germline CDR1 reads SGDLS; CDR2 reads YYNGEE. CDR3 sequence reads: CASSPGRSSGNTIYF. The CDR3 nucleotides read TGTGCCAGCAGTCCGGGACGGAGCTCTGGAAACACCATATATTTT. The full variable domain, its missing parts supplied by reference TRBV9 and TRBJ1-3, is DSGVTQTPKHLITATGQRVTLRCSPRSGDLSVYWYQQSLDQGLQFLIQYYNGEERAKGNILERFSAQQFPDLHSELNLSSLELGDSALYFCASSPGRSSGNTIYFGEGSWLTVV.

V usage is TRBV7-9 and J usage is TRBJ1-5; D might be TRBD1 (5 bases). V lost 3 bases, J lost 3 bases, and 12 bases lay in between. CDR1 is SEHNR and CDR2 is FQNEAQ in the germline V gene (reference sequence). The CDR3 runs to 15 residues. The CDR3 here is CASSFGTADNQPQHF. The CDR3 nucleotides are TGTGCCAGCAGCTTCGGGACCGCCGACAATCAGCCCCAGCATTTT.

This chain joins TRBV5-6 and TRBJ2-7; 10 positions agree with TRBD1. CDR3 size: 14 residues. In germline, CDR1 is SGHDT, CDR2 YYEEEE. Unmatched junction bases numbered 3, after V lost 3 bases and J lost 3 bases. This chain's CDR3 is CASSYDRGLYEQYF. CDR3 DNA sequence: TGTGCCAGCAGCTATGACAGGGGGCTCTACGAGCAGTACTTC.

This clone is a singleton in its sample. The gene calls are TRBV5-1 and TRBJ1-2; D might be TRBD1 (6 bases). Germline V CDR1 and CDR2: SGHRS, YFSETQ. This CDR3 spans 15 amino acids. V lost 4 bases, J lost 2 bases, and 15 bases lay in between. The CDR3 here is CASSPDPGTNYGYTF. The CDR3, as DNA: TGCGCCAGCAGCCCGGACCCCGGGACAAACTATGGCTACACCTTC.

The V and J genes are TRBV28 and TRBJ2-7, with D uncertain. This CDR3 has 15 amino acids. V lost 7 bases and J lost 2, with 18 bases in between. Germline values: CDR1 MDHEN, CDR2 SYDVKM. Here the CDR3 reads CASTSSPPLPYEQYF. The DNA of the CDR3 is TGTGCCAGCACCTCCAGCCCGCCTCTACCCTACGAGCAGTACTTC.

On this clone: Other DNA sequences of this sample code for an identical CDR3. J is TRBJ2-5 and V is TRBV5-1; a possible D gene is TRBD2 (5 bases). Germline V gene lookup returns CDR1 SGHRS and CDR2 YFSETQ. This CDR3 is built from 13 residues. V was pared by 2 bases and J by 5 bases, with 10 bases between. Written as DNA, the CDR3 is TGCGCCAGCAGCTTCGGGGTGGGGGAGACCCAGTACTTC. Translation gives CASSFGVGETQYF.

The chain is built from TRBV4-2 and TRBJ2-2, with a weak D call TRBD1 (5 bases). The germline gives CDR1 LGHNA, CDR2 YNFKEQ. The CDR3 contains 16 residues. Between the trimmed V and J ends, which lost 4 bases and 2 bases, there was a span of 14 bases. The CDR3 reads CASSRRAQGNTGELFF. The CDR3 nucleotides read TGTGCCAGCAGCCGAAGGGCCCAGGGCAACACCGGGGAGCTGTTTTTT.

A few counts support this clone. The same CDR3 also results from other DNA sequences found in this sample. V usage is TRBV28 and J usage is TRBJ2-2; D gene ambiguous. Germline V gene sequence: CDR1 MDHEN, CDR2 SYDVKM. This CDR3 region has 12 residues. V was trimmed by 5 bases and J by 4 bases, leaving 5 bases between them. CDR3 sequence: CASSPSTGELFF. CDR3 bases: TGTGCCAGCAGTCCGAGCACCGGGGAGCTGTTTTTT.

The rearrangement uses TRBV30 and TRBJ1-4, with D hard to call. There are 13 residues in the CDR3. Germline V lookup: CDR1 GTSNPN, CDR2 SVGIG (reference sequence). V lost 8 bases, J lost 6 bases, and 16 bases lay in between. CDR3 in amino acids: CAHTDLSDEKLFF. CDR3 DNA: TGTGCCCATACGGACCTTTCTGATGAAAAACTGTTTTTT.

The chain couples TRBV6-4 to TRBJ2-1, with 10 bases fitting TRBD2. The CDR3 is 14 residues long. With 6 bases clipped from V and 3 bases from J, the junction kept 2 bases outside the gene matches. Germline V gene sequence: CDR1 MRHNA, CDR2 SNTAGT. The CDR3 DNA reads as TGTGCCAGCAGAAGACTAGCGGGCTACAATGAGCAGTTCTTC. Protein product: CASRRLAGYNEQFF.

J is TRBJ2-7 and V is TRBV29-1; D unresolved. The V and J ends lost 6 bases and 6 bases respectively, with 12 bases between them. The CDR3 sequence is 11 residues long. Germline V CDR1 and CDR2: SQVTM, ANQGSEA. The CDR3 region has the DNA TGCAGCGTGACGGGCGTAGGCGAGCAGTACTTC. Amino acids: CSVTGVGEQYF.

The rearrangement uses TRBV10-3 and TRBJ1-4; no firm D call. The CDR3 totals 14 residues. V was shortened by 5 bases and J by 0 bases, with 7 bases between the two germline ends. Germline lookup yields CDR1 ENHRY and CDR2 SYGVKD. The CDR3 loop is CAISPTATNEKLFF. Written as DNA, the CDR3 is TGTGCCATCAGTCCTACAGCAACTAATGAAAAACTGTTTTTT.

J is TRBJ1-1 and V is TRBV19; no clear D gene. Trimming removed 1 base from V and 5 bases from J, with 14 bases in between. The CDR3 runs to 15 residues. CDR1 is LNHDA, CDR2 SQIVND, per germline (reference sequence). CDR3 sequence (DNA): TGTGCCAGTAGTATAGGGTACAGAATTGGGACTGAAGCTTTCTTT. This sequence encodes CASSIGYRIGTEAFF.